This record looks at one T cell receptor (beta chain) sequence and its context. This clonotype has at least ten counts. The antigen it recognizes is unknown. Base qualities are missing; no much larger clone stands one base away. The data belong to a study of T cell repertoires in cytomegalovirus infection (dated by TCRdb to about 2019). Describing the broader study: The peptide stimulations were aimed at well-studied HLA-B-restricted epitopes as well as recently identified HLA-C-restricted CMV epitopes, whose presentation resists viral immunomodulation. Donor HLA type was relevant to the analysis, because carriage of CMV infection together with the matching HLA type was indicated by public TCR beta signatures.

Broader findings and caveats from the paper: In both this cohort and an independent approximately 370-donor cohort, the cumulative frequency of public TCR beta family members distinguished carriers of CMV infection plus the relevant HLA type. The ex vivo response was dominated by HLA-C-restricted CMV-specific TCR beta clonotypes, which also provided the single most frequent clonotype in two of eight donors.

The intended sense of this specimen's treatment or condition label: in vitro stimulation with specific CMV peptide epitopes to enrich CMV-specific T cells. Data came from an Illumina HiSeq 1500. TCRdb reanalyzed the raw reads on its own, using fastp at Q25 for trimming and MiXCR for clone calling, and kept in-frame beta chains. When rows share a CDR3 protein, they turn into one entry using the most common DNA and genes. The sample table holds roughly 120,000 distinct CDR3 sequences, of which 25% to 35% were seen once. The ten largest clones capture around three fifths of the sample. Trimming costs V 4 bases and J 4 bases, and their ends lie 16 bases apart. CDR1 and CDR2 were assigned from the germline V gene as MGHRA and YSYEKL. The CDR3 runs 15 residues from the cysteine to the phenylalanine. Only the CDR3 DNA is retained, 45 bases long and in frame from the first base.

The sequencing used CD8+ T cells from cultured PBMCs, collected from culture after CMV antigen stimulation. The origin of this receptor is a human donor in good health (CMV status not recorded). Some clones in this sample may be carry-over from other donors' samples. Recombination connected TRBV4-1 to TRBJ1-1, with no confident D gene call. At the DNA level, the sequence is TGCGCCAGCAGCCCAACTACGAGCTCCACCACTGAAGCTTTCTTT. It encodes CASSPTTSSTTEAFF.